This T cell receptor (beta chain) was sequenced for a study of STAT5B mutations in CD4+ large granular lymphocyte leukemia. Germline lookup yields CDR1 LGHNA and CDR2 YNFKEQ. V was clipped by 0 bases and J by 4 bases, with 16 bases between them. This CDR3 is 16 amino acids long. Method: immunoSEQ multiplex PCR; TCRdb's copy keeps in-frame clones and lacks some. The table has approximately 34,000 clones, around 67% seen once. Sequencing used CD4+ T cells from blood buffy coats. This chain connects TRBV4-2 to TRBJ2-7; perhaps TRBD2 as D (5 bases). The receptor was isolated from a human donor in good health. The CDR3 nucleotides are TGTGCCAGCAGCCAAGAACGGACGGGGAGAGGTTACGAGCAGTACTTC. Its protein product is CASSQERTGRGYEQYF.